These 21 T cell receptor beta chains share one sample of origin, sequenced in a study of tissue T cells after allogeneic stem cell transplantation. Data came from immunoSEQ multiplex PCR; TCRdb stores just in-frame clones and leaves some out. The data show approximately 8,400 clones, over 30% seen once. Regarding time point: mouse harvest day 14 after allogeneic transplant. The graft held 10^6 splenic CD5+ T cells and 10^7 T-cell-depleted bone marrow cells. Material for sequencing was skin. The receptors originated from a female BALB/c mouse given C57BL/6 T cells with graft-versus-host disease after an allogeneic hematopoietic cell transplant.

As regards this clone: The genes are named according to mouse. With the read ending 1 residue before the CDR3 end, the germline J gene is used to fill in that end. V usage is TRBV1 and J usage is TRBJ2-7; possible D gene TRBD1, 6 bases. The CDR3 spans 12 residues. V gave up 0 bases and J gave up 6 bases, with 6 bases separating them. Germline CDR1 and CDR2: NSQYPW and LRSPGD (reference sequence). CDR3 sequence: CTCSAEGGEQYF. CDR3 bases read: TGCACCTGCAGTGCAGAAGGGGGTGAACAGTAC.

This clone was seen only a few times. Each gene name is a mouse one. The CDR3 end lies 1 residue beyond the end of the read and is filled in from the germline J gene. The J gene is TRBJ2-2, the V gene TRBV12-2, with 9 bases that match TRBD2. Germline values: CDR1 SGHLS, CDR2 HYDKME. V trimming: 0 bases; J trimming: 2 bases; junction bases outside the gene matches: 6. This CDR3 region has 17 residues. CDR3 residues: CASSLAWGGQNTGQLYF. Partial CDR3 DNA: TGTGCCAGCTCTCTCGCCTGGGGGGGGCAGAACACCGGGCAGCTCTAC.

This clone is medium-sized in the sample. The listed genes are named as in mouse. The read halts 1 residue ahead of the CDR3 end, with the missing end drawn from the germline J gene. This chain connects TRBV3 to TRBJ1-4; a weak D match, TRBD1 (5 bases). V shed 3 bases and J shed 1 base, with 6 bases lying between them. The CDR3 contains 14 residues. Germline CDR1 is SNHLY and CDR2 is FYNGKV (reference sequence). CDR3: CASSFDSSNERLFF. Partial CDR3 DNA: TGTGCCAGCAGCTTCGACAGTTCCAACGAAAGATTATTT.

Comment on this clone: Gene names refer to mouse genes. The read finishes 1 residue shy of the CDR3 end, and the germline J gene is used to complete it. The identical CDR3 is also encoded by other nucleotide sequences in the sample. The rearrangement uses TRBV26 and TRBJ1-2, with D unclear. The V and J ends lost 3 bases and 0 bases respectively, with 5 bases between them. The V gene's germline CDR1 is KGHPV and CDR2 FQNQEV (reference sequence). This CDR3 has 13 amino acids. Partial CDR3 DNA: TGTGCCAGCAGTCTACAAGCAAACTCCGACTACACC. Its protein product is CASSLQANSDYT. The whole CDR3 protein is CASSLQANSDYTF.

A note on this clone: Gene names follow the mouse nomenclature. The sequenced part of the CDR3 DNA is TGTGCCAGCAGCCCGAGGGGGGCTTTCTCCTATGAACAGTAC. Encoded protein: CASSPRGAFSYEQY. The full CDR3 protein reads CASSPRGAFSYEQYF. The V call is TRBV3, the J call TRBJ2-7; D perhaps matches TRBD2 (7 bases). The read is 1 residue too short to cover the CDR3 end, so that end is filled in from the germline J gene. This CDR3 comprises 15 residues. Germline CDR1 reads SNHLY; CDR2 reads FYNGKV (reference sequence). The V end was cut by 5 bases, the J end by 0 bases, with 14 bases between. Based on the CDR3 plus reference TRBV3 and TRBJ2-7, the full variable domain is GPKVLQIPSHQIIDMGQMVTLNCDPVSNHLYFYWYKQILGQQMEFLVNFYNGKVMEKSKLFKDQFSVERPDGSYFTLKIQPTALEDSAVYFCASSPRGAFSYEQYFGPGTRLTVL.

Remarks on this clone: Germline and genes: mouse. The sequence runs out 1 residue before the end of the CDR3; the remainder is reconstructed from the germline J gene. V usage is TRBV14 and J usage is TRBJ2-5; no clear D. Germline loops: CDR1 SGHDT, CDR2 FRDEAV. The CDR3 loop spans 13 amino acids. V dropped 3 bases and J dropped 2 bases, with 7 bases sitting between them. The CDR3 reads CASSWTAQDTQYF. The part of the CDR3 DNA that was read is TGTGCCAGCAGTTGGACGGCCCAAGACACCCAGTAC.

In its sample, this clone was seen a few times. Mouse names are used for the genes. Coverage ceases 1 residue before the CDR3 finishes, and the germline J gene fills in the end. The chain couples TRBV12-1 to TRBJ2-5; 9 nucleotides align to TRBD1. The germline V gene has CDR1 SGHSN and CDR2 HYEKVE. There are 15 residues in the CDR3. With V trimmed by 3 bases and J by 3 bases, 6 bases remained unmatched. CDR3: CASSITGGAQDTQYF. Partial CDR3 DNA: TGTGCCAGCTCTATCACAGGGGGCGCTCAAGACACCCAGTAC. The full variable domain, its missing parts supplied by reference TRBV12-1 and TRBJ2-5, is DSGVVQSPRHIIKEKGGRSVLTCIPISGHSNVVWYQQTLGKELKFLIQHYEKVERDKGFLPSRFSVQQFDDYHSEMNMSALELEDSAMYFCASSITGGAQDTQYFGPGTRLLVL.

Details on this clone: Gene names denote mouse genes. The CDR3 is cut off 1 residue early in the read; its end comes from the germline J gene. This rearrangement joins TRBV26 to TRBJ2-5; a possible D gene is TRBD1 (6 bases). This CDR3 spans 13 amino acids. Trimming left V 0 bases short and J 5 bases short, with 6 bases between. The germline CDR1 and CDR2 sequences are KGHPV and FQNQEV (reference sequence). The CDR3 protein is CASSLSRGDTQYF. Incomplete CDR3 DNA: TGTGCCAGCAGTCTGTCCAGGGGAGACACCCAGTAC.

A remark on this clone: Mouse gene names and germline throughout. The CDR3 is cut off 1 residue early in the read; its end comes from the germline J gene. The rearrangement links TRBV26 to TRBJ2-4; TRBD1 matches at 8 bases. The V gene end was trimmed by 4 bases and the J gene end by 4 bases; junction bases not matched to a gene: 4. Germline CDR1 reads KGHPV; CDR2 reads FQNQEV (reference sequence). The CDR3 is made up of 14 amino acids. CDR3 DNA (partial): TGTGCCAGCAGTCCGACGACAGGGGAAAACACCTTGTAC. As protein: CASSPTTGENTLY. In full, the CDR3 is CASSPTTGENTLYF.

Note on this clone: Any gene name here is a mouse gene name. CDR3 DNA, as far as it was read: TGTGCCAGCAGCCACAGGGTTCGTGCAGAAACGCTGTAT. It encodes CASSHRVRAETLY. The whole CDR3 reads CASSHRVRAETLYF. The chain recombines TRBV4 with TRBJ2-3; D is possibly TRBD1 (6 bases). The read ends 1 residue early relative to the CDR3; the germline J gene fills the gap. This CDR3 is built from 14 residues. V was pared by 5 bases and J by 1 base, with 10 bases between. Germline loops: CDR1 LGHDT, CDR2 YNNKQL (reference sequence).

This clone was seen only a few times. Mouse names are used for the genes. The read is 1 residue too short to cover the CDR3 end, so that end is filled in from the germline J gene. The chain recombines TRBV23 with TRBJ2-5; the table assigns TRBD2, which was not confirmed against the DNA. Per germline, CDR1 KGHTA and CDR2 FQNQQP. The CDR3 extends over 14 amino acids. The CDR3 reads CSSSSGGAGDTQYF. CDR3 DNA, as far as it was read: TGCTCCAGCAGTTCTGGGGGGGCCGGGGACACCCAGTAC. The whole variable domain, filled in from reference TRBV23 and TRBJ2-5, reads DAAVTQKPRYLIKMKGQEAEMKCIPEKGHTAVFWYQQKQSKELKFLIYFQNQQPLDQIDMVKERFSAVCPSSSLCSLGIRTCEAEDSALYLCSSSSGGAGDTQYFGPGTRLLVL.

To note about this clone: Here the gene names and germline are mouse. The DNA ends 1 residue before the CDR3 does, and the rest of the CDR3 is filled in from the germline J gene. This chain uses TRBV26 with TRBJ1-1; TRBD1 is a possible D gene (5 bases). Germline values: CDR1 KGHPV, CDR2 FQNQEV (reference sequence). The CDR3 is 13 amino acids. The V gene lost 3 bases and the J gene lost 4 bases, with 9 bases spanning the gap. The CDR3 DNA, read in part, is TGTGCCAGCAGTCTCAGGGAGGGCACAGAAGTCTTC. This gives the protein CASSLREGTEVF. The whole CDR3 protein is CASSLREGTEVFF.

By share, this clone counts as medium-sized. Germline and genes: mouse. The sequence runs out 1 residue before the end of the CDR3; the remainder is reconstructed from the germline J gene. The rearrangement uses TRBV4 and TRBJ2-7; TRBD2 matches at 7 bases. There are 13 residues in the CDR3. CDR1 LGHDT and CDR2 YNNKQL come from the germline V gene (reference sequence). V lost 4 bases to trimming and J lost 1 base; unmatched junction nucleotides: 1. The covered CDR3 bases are TGTGCCAGCAGCTTGGGGGGATCCTATGAACAGTAC. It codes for CASSLGGSYEQY. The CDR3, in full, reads CASSLGGSYEQYF.

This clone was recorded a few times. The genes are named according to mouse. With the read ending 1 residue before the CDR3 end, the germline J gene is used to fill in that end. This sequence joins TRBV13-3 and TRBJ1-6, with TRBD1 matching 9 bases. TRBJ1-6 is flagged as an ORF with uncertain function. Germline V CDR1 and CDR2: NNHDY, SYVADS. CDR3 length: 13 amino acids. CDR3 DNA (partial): TGTGCTTCCGGGACAGGGAGGAATTCGCCCCTCTAC. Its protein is CASGTGRNSPLY. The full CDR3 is CASGTGRNSPLYF.

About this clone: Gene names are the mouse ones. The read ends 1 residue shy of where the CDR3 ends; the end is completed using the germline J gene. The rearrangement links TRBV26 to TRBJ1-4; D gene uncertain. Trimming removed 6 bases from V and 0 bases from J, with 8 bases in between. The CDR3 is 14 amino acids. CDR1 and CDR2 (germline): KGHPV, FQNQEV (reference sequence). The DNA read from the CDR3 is TGTGCCAGCAGACTCAGAATTTCCAACGAAAGATTATTT. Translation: CASRLRISNERLF. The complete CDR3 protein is CASRLRISNERLFF.

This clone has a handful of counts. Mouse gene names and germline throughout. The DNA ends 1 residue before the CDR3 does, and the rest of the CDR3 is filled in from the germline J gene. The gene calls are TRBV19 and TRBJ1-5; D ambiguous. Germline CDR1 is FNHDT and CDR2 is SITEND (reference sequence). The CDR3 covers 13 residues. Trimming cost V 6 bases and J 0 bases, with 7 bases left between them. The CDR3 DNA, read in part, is TGTGCCAGCACGGGTTATAACAACCAGGCTCCGCTT. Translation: CASTGYNNQAPL. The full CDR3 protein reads CASTGYNNQAPLF.

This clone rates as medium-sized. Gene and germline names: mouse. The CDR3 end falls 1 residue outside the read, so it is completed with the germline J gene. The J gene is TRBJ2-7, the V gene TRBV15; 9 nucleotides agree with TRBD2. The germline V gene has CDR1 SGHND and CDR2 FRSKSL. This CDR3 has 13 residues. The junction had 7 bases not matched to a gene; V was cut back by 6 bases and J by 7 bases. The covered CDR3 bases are TGTGCCAGCAGCGCCGACTGGGGGAGAGAACAGTAC. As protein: CASSADWGREQY. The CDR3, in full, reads CASSADWGREQYF.

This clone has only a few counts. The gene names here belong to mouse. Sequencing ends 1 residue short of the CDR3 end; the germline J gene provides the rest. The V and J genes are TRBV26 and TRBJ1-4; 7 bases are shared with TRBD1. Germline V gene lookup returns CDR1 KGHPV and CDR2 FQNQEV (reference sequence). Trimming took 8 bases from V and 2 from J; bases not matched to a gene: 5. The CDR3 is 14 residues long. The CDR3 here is CASGLGQSNERLFF. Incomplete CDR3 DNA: TGTGCCAGCGGCCTGGGACAGTCCAACGAAAGATTATTT.

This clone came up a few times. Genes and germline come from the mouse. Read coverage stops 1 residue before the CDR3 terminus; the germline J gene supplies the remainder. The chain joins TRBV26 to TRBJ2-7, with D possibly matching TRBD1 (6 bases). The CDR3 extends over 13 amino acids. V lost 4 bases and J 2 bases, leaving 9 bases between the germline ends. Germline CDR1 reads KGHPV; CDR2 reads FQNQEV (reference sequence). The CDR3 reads CASSRGQTYEQYF. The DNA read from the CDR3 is TGTGCCAGCAGTCGAGGACAGACCTATGAACAGTAC.

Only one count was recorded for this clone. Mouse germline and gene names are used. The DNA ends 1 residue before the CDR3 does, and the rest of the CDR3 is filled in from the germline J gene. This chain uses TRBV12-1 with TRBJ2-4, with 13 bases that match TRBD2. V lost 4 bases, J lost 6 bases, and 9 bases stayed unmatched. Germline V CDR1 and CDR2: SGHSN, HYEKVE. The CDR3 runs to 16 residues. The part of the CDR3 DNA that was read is TGTGCCAGCTCCCCGGACTGGGGGGGCGCGGGGAACACCTTGTAC. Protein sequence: CASSPDWGGAGNTLY. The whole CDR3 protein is CASSPDWGGAGNTLYF. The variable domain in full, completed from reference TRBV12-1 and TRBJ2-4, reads DSGVVQSPRHIIKEKGGRSVLTCIPISGHSNVVWYQQTLGKELKFLIQHYEKVERDKGFLPSRFSVQQFDDYHSEMNMSALELEDSAMYFCASSPDWGGAGNTLYFGAGTRLSVL.

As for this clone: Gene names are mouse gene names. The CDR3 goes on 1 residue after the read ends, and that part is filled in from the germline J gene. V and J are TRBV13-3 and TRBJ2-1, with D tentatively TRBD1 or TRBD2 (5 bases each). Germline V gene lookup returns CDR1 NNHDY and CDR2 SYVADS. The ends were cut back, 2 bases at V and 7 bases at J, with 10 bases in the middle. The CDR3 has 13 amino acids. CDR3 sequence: CASSEGGDAEQFF. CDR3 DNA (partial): TGTGCCAGCAGTGAGGGTGGGGACGCTGAGCAGTTC.